The rows below give T cell receptor beta chains drawn from one sample of a study of coeliac disease. This table comes from immunoSEQ multiplex PCR, and its TCRdb copy is limited to in-frame clones, with some not included. The sample comprises 3,600 or so clones, 66% of which are singletons, and around 5.7% rests with the top ten. The source material was intraepithelial lymphocytes from the gut. The source is a woman aged 55-70 years with active celiac disease. CDR3s include the opening cysteine and the closing phenylalanine or tryptophan. The D gene is left open where the match is weak. Clone size is shown for a subset of rows, as once, few, many or a class of expanded clone.

few	TRBV19	NA	TRBJ1-1	TGTGCCAGTAGTGCCACAGGGTCAGCTCTGTCGGCAGCTTTCTTT	CASSATGSALSAAFF
NA	TRBV27	TRBD2	TRBJ2-1	TGTGCCAGCAGGCCGGGGACTAGCGGGAGAAATGAGCAGTTCTTC	CASRPGTSGRNEQFF
once	TRBV5-1	NA	TRBJ2-7	TGCGCCAGCAGCTTTCGGCGGGCCTACGAGCAGTACTTC	CASSFRRAYEQYF
few	TRBV7-9	NA	TRBJ1-4	TGTGCCAGCAGCCCCCGACTAGGGCCGGTAGAAAAACTGTTTTTT	CASSPRLGPVEKLFF
few	TRBV15	TRBD2	TRBJ2-3	TGTGCCACCAGCAGAGGGACTAGCGGGAGCACAGATACGCAGTATTTT	CATSRGTSGSTDTQYF
NA	TRBV30	NA	TRBJ1-6	TGTGCCTGGAGTGTGCGGAGCTCCTATAATTCACCCCTCCACTTT	CAWSVRSSYNSPLHF
NA	TRBV5-1	TRBD1	TRBJ2-1	TGCGCCAGCAGCTTGGGTGGGACAGGGAATGAGCAGTTCTTC	CASSLGGTGNEQFF
NA	TRBV19	TRBD1	TRBJ2-7	TGTGCCAGTAGTGACATAAGGACAGGGTACTACGAGCAGTACTTC	CASSDIRTGYYEQYF
NA	TRBV19	TRBD2	TRBJ2-2	TGTGCCAGTAGGGGCCTAGCGGGCTCCGGGGAGCTGTTTTTT	CASRGLAGSGELFF
NA	TRBV29-1	TRBD1	TRBJ2-6	TGCAGCGTCAGAGGACAGGGGGCTGGGGCCAACGTCCTGACTTTC	CSVRGQGAGANVLTF
once	TRBV6-1	NA	TRBJ2-3	TGTGCCAGCAGTGAAACGGGTACGCAGTATTTT	CASSETGTQYF
NA	TRBV6-1	NA	TRBJ2-2	TGTGCCAGCAGTGAATACACGGCGGGAAAAGGCGGGGAGCTGTTTTTT	CASSEYTAGKGGELFF
once	TRBV7-2	TRBD1	TRBJ1-2	TGTGCCAGCAGCTTCTCCCGGGACAGGGGATGGGGCTACACCTTC	CASSFSRDRGWGYTF
NA	TRBV5-1	TRBD2	TRBJ2-3	TGCGCCAGCAGCCCGAGAGTAGCGGGGGCGGGAGATACGCAGTATTTT	CASSPRVAGAGDTQYF
NA	TRBV5-1	NA	TRBJ2-2	TGCGCCAGCAGCCCCCCCTTAACCGGGGAGCTGTTTTTT	CASSPPLTGELFF
large	TRBV4-3	TRBD2	TRBJ2-7	TGCGCCAGCAGCCAAGGACCAAATTACCTAGCGGCACCTCCTCGGCAGTACTTC	CASSQGPNYLAAPPRQYF
NA	TRBV19	TRBD1	TRBJ1-2	TGTGCCAGTAGTATATTTCCAGGGGGCGAGGACTATGGCTACACCTTC	CASSIFPGGEDYGYTF
NA	TRBV7-8	TRBD1	TRBJ1-5	TGTGCCAGCAGCTCTCGACAGGGAAGGGGGTCGGATCAGCCCCAGCATTTT	CASSSRQGRGSDQPQHF
NA	TRBV6-1	TRBD2	TRBJ2-2	TGTGCCAGCAGTGACGGGGGGGGGCTTGGCGGGGAGCTGTTTTTT	CASSDGGGLGGELFF
NA	TRBV11-2	TRBD2	TRBJ2-7	TGTGCCAGCAGAAACCCGGGACTAGCGGGAGGTGAGCAGTACTTC	CASRNPGLAGGEQYF
NA	TRBV10-3	NA	TRBJ2-4	TGTGCCATCGGGTGGCAGGACATTCAGTACTTC	CAIGWQDIQYF
few	TRBV18	NA	TRBJ1-6	TGTGCCAGCTCACCACCGGGGGCAAATAATTCACCCCTCCACTTT	CASSPPGANNSPLHF
NA	TRBV28	NA	TRBJ1-2	TGTGCCAGCAGCTTGTTCACTGCCCAGGAAGGCTACACCTTC	CASSLFTAQEGYTF
NA	TRBV4-3	TRBD1	TRBJ1-3	TGCGCCAGCAGCCGCTCGGACAGGCGCTCGGAAAGCACCATATATTTT	CASSRSDRRSESTIYF
once	TRBV6-5	TRBD1	TRBJ1-6	TGTGCCAGCAGTTCACAGGGGCCATCACCCCTCCACTTT	CASSSQGPSPLHF
few	TRBV11-2	NA	TRBJ2-3	TGTGCCAGCAGCTTAGGGGTGACTAGCACAGATACGCAGTATTTT	CASSLGVTSTDTQYF
NA	TRBV5-8	TRBD2	TRBJ2-7	TGTGCCAGTACCCAATCCAGGGAGGGGTACGAGCAGTACTTC	CASTQSREGYEQYF
large	TRBV7-8	NA	TRBJ1-3	TGTGCCAGCAGCTTAGCGTGGTTCATCCCGAGGAGGAACGGTCCCATATATTTT	CASSLAWFIPRRNGPIYF
NA	TRBV4-2	TRBD2	TRBJ2-5	TGTGCCAGCAGCCGCGCAGGGAGCGGGACCACCGAGGGGCGCCAAGAGACCCAGTACTTC	CASSRAGSGTTEGRQETQYF
NA	TRBV10-3	TRBD2	TRBJ2-1	TGTGCCATCAGTGGCCCCCGGGACTACTCCTACAATGAGCAGTTCTTC	CAISGPRDYSYNEQFF
few	TRBV9	TRBD2	TRBJ2-1	TGTGCCAGCAGCGTAGATACTAGCGGGGGACCCAATGAGCAGTTCTTC	CASSVDTSGGPNEQFF
NA	TRBV4-1	TRBD2	TRBJ2-1	TGCGCCAGCAGCCACGGGACTAGTGCCGACAATGAGCAGTTCTTC	CASSHGTSADNEQFF
NA	TRBV14	NA	TRBJ2-7	TGTGCCAGCAGCCAATGGAAGGGGGACCTCTACGAGCAGTACTTC	CASSQWKGDLYEQYF
NA	TRBV4-2	TRBD2	TRBJ2-1	TGTGCCAGCGGACTAGTTCCTGCGTGGAATGAGCAGTTCTTC	CASGLVPAWNEQFF
once	TRBV7-8	TRBD2	TRBJ2-5	TGTGCCAGCAGGCCAGGGAGGGAGAGTCAAGAGACCCAGTACTTC	CASRPGRESQETQYF
NA	TRBV9	NA	TRBJ1-1	TGTGCCAGCAGCGTAGTGGCAGATTCTAACACTGAAGCTTTCTTT	CASSVVADSNTEAFF
NA	TRBV7-3	NA	TRBJ2-2	TGTGCCAGCAGCTTAGTGGCCACCGGGGAGCTGTTTTTT	CASSLVATGELFF
NA	TRBV7-6	TRBD1	TRBJ2-1	TGTGCCAGCAGCTCACAGGGGGATGGTGAGCAGTTCTTC	CASSSQGDGEQFF
few	TRBV10-2	NA	TRBJ2-7	TGCGCCAGCAGGACTAGCTCCTACGAGCAGTACTTC	CASRTSSYEQYF
NA	TRBV2	NA	TRBJ2-1	TGTGCCAGCAGCGCTTTAGCGACCGCCTACAATGAGCAGTTCTTC	CASSALATAYNEQFF
NA	TRBV30	NA	TRBJ1-1	TGTGCCTGGAGCTATTCAGGGGAAGGGATTAATAAGAACACTGAAGCTTTCTTT	CAWSYSGEGINKNTEAFF
NA	TRBV29-1	TRBD1	TRBJ1-1	TGCAGCGGGGACAGGTTGAACACTGAAGCTTTCTTT	CSGDRLNTEAFF
once	TRBV30	TRBD1	TRBJ1-5	TGTGCCTGGAGTGTACCGACAGGGGGTCAGCCCCAGCATTTT	CAWSVPTGGQPQHF
few	TRBV7-9	TRBD2	TRBJ2-2	TGTGCCAGCAGCTCACTAGCGGGGGTGAACACCGGGGAGCTGTTTTTT	CASSSLAGVNTGELFF
NA	TRBV7-2	TRBD2	TRBJ2-5	TGTGCCAGCAGGTTTGGGGCGGGGTCGGGAGGACGGGAGACCCAGTACTTC	CASRFGAGSGGRETQYF